This passage covers 2 T cell receptor beta chains from one sample sequenced in a study of post-analysis software for immune sequencing data. No cognate antigen is known for these TCRs. Presence of unique molecular identifiers characterized the TCR beta cDNA libraries. TCRdb re-derived calls from the PCR reads in MiXCR, one entry per CDR3 protein. The sample includes hundreds of thousands of distinct CDR3 sequences, roughly 47% seen only once; the top ten take more than 1.5%. Regarding the study as a whole: Patients carried four or five TRBV segments more frequently than controls did, and TRBV5-6, TRBV5-1 and TRBV20-1 were among them.

Sequencing was carried out using blood. Receptor source: a girl between 5 and 17 years old with multiple sclerosis.

The J gene is TRBJ2-1, the V gene TRBV12-3 or TRBV12-4, with D possibly being TRBD2 (5 bases). Trimming pared 4 bases from V and 5 bases from J, leaving 12 bases between. This CDR3 is built from 14 residues. The CDR3 loop reads CASSSYNSDNEQFF. The CDR3 coding sequence is TGTGCCAGCAGTTCATATAATAGCGACAATGAGCAGTTCTTC.

The rearrangement joins TRBV5-1 to TRBJ1-2; D unclear. The V and J ends lost 4 bases and 8 bases respectively, with 15 bases between them. The CDR3 has 13 amino acids. Per the germline V gene, CDR1 is SGHRS and CDR2 is YFSETQ. In DNA, the CDR3 is TGCGCCAGCAGCCCAGGACCCAAAGGGGGCTACACCTTC. It is translated as CASSPGPKGGYTF.